This record looks at one TCR beta chain sequence and its context. Cohorts were assigned according to the clinical history that participants reported. The data were obtained in a study of blood T cell repertoires in COVID-19. TCRdb's copy holds only in-frame clones and misses some; the assay was immunoSEQ multiplex PCR. The sample lists about 210,000 clones; roughly 79% were seen once. Sequenced: PBMCs or T cells enriched from blood (not recorded which). The receptor was derived from a woman aged 45-65 years with acute COVID-19.

The CDR3 coding sequence is TGTGCCAGCAGCCGCGCCGGAGCCGGCACCGGGGAGCTGTTTTTT. This gives the protein CASSRAGAGTGELFF. J is TRBJ2-2 and V is TRBV5-4; no firm D call. V was trimmed by 4 bases and J by 4 bases, leaving 14 bases between them. This CDR3 has 15 amino acids. Germline CDR1 reads SGHNT; CDR2 reads YYREEE (reference sequence).